This T cell receptor beta chain is drawn from a study of T cell repertoires in cytomegalovirus infection. Study context: A matching HLA type, together with CMV infection, was signaled by public TCR beta signatures. Study-level results: HLA-C-restricted, CMV-specific TCR beta clonotypes were dominant ex vivo. Individuals carrying CMV plus the relevant HLA were identified by cumulative frequency of public TCR beta families.

One entry per CDR3 protein results from TCRdb running MiXCR on the reads. Here the sample spans around 140,000 distinct CDR3 sequences, 32% being singletons. The CDR3 totals 16 residues. Trimming removed 0 bases from V and 0 bases from J, with 9 bases in between. CDR1 and CDR2 (germline): LNHNV, YYDKDF (reference sequence). To note about this clonotype: Its matching antigen is unknown.

The rearrangement joins TRBV15 to TRBJ2-1; D unclear. The sample in question was CD8+ T cells from cultured PBMCs, obtained from culture after CMV antigen stimulation. This receptor was identified in a human donor in good health (CMV status not recorded). Some clones in this sample may be carry-over from other donors' samples. In nucleotides, the CDR3 is TGTGCCACCAGCAGAGATTTAGGCAGCTCCTACAATGAGCAGTTCTTC. This sequence encodes CATSRDLGSSYNEQFF.